This T cell receptor beta chain comes out of a study of blood T cell repertoires in COVID-19. The protocol was immunoSEQ multiplex PCR, while the TCRdb copy is restricted to in-frame clones and leaves out a portion. This sample has fewer than 250,000 clones, with about 86% found just once. V lost 4 bases, J lost 3 bases, and 16 bases lay in between. Germline V CDR1 and CDR2: LNHDA, SQIVND (reference sequence). The CDR3 loop spans 15 amino acids. This TCR derives from a woman aged 45-59 years with acute or convalescent COVID-19. Sequenced material: peripheral blood. This chain joins TRBV19 and TRBJ2-7; D is perhaps TRBD2 (5 bases). The CDR3 sequence: CASSTFAGSFYEQYF. The CDR3 nucleotides read TGTGCCAGTAGTACGTTCGCGGGCTCCTTCTACGAGCAGTACTTC.